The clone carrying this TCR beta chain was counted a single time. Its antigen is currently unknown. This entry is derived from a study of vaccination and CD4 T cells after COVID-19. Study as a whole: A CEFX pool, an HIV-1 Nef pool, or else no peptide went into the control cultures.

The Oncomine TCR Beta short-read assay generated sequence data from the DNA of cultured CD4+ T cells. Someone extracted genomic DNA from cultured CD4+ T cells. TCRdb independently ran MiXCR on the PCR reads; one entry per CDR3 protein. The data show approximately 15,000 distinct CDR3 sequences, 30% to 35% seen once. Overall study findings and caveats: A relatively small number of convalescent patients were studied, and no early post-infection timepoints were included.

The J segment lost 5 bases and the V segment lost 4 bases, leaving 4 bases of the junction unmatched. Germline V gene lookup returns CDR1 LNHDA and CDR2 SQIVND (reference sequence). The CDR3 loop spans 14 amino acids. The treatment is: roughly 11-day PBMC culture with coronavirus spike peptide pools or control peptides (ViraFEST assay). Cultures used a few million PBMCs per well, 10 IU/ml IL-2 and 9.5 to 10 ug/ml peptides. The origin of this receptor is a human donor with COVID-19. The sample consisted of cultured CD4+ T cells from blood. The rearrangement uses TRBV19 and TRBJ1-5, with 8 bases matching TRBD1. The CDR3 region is CASSTADRDQPQHF. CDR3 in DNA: TGTGCCAGTAGTACCGCGGACAGGGATCAGCCCCAGCATTTT.